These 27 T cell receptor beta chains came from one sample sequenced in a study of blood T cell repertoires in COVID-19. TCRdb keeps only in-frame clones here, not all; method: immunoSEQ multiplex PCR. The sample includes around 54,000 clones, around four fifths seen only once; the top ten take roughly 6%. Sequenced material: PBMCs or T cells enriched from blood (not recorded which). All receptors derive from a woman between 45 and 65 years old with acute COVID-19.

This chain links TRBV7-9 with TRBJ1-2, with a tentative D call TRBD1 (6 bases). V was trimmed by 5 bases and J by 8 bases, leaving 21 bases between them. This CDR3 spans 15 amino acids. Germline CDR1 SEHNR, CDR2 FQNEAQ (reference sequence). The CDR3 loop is CASSIGQLHIKGYTF. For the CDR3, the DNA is TGTGCCAGCAGCATAGGACAGCTCCACATAAAGGGCTACACCTTC.

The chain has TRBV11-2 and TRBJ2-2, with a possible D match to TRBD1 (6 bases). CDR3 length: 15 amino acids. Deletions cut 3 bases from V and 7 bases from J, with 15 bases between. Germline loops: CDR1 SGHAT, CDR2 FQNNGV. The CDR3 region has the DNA TGTGCCAGCAGCTTTACATCTACAGGGAACGGGGAGCTGTTTTTT. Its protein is CASSFTSTGNGELFF.

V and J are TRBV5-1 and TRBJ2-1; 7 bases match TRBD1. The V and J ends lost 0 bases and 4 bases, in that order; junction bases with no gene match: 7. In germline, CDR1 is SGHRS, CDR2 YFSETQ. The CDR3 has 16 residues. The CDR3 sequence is CASSLAPGTVYNEQFF. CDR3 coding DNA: TGCGCCAGCAGCTTGGCCCCCGGGACAGTGTACAATGAGCAGTTCTTC.

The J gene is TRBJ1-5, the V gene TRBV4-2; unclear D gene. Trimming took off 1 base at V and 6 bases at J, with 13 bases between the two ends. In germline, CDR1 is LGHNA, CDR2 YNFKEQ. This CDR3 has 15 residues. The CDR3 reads CASSQGIRGAQPQHF. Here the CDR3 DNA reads TGTGCCAGCAGCCAAGGAATCCGGGGTGCTCAGCCCCAGCATTTT.

CDR3 DNA sequence: TGTGCCAGCAGTGGCGGACTAGTATCCTCTGATGAGCAGTTCTTC. It encodes CASSGGLVSSDEQFF. The rearrangement uses TRBV2 and TRBJ2-1; 7 positions match TRBD2. CDR1 is SNHLY, CDR2 FYNNEI, per germline. This CDR3 is 15 amino acids long. The trim removed 4 bases at V and 8 bases at J, leaving 11 bases unmatched.

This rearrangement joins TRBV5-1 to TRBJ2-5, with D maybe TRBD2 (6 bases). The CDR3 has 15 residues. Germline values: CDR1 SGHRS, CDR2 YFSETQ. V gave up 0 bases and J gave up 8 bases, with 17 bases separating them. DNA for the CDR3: TGCGCCAGCAGCTTGGAAGGGGACTCCGGGGGAACCCAGTACTTC. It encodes CASSLEGDSGGTQYF.

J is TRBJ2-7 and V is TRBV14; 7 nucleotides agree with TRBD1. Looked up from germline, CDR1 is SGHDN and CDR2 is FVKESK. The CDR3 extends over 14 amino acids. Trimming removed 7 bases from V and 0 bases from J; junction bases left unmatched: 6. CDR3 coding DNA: TGTGCCAGCAACCTAGAGGGGGCCTCCTACGAGCAGTACTTC. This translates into CASNLEGASYEQYF. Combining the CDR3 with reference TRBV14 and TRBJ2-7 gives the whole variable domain EAGVTQFPSHSVIEKGQTVTLRCDPISGHDNLYWYRRVMGKEIKFLLHFVKESKQDESGMPNNRFLAERTGGTYSTLKVQPAELEDSGVYFCASNLEGASYEQYFGPGTRLTVT.

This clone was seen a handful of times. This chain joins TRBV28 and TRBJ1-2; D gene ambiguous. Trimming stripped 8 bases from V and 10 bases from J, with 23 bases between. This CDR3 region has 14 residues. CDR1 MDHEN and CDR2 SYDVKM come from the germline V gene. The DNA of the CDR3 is TGTGCCAGCGAAAGTTCGCGCAGGCTAAATGACTACACCTTC. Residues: CASESSRRLNDYTF.

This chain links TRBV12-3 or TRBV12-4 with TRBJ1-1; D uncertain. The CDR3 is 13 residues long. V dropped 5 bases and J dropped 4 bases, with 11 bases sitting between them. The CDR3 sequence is CASSARRATEAFF. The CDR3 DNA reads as TGTGCCAGCAGTGCGCGGAGAGCCACTGAAGCTTTCTTT.

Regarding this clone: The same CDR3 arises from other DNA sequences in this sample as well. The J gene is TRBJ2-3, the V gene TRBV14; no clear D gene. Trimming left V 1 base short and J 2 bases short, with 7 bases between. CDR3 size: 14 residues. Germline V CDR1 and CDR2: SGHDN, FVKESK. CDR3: CASSQGRHTDTQYF. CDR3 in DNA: TGTGCCAGCAGCCAAGGACGACACACAGATACGCAGTATTTT.

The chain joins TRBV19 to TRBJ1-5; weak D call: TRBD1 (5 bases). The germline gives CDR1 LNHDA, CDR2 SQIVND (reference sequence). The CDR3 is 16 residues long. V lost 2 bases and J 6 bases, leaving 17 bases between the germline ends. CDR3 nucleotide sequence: TGTGCCAGTAGTATAAGGGGACGCGGGAGCGGTCAGCCCCAGCATTTT. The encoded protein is CASSIRGRGSGQPQHF.

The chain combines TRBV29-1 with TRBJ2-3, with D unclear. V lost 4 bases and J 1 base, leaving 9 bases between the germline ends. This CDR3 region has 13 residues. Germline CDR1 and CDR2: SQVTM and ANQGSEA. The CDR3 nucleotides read TGCAGCGTTGCGGTTGTCCGCACAGATACGCAGTATTTT. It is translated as CSVAVVRTDTQYF.

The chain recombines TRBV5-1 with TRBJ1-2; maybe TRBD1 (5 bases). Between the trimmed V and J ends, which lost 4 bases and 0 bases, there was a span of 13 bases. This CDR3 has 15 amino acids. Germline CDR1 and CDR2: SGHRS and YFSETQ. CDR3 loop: CASSGGTDSNYGYTF. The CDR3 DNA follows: TGCGCCAGCAGCGGGGGGACCGATTCTAACTATGGCTACACCTTC.

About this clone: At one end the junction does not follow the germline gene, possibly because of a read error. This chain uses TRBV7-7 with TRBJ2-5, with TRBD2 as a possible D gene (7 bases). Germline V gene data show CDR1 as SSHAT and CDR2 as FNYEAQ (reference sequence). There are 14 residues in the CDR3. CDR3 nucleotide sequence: TGTGCTAGCAGCTTAGGGGGGGGCGTAGAGACCCAGTACTTC. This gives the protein CASSLGGGVETQYF.

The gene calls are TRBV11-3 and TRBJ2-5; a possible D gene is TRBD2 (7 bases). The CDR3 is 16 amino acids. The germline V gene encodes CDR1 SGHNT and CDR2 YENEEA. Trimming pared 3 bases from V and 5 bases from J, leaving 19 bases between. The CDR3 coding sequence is TGTGCCAGCAGCTTGTTTAACGCGGGGGCCGGGGAGACCCAGTACTTC. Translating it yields CASSLFNAGAGETQYF.

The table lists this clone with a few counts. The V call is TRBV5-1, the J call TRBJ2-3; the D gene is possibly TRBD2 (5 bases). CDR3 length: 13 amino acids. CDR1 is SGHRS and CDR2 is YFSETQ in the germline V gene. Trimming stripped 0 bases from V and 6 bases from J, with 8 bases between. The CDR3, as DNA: TGCGCCAGCAGCTTGGCTACTAGGGATACGCAGTATTTT. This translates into CASSLATRDTQYF.

The CDR3 DNA is TGCGCCAGCAGTGAGAATCCAGGAACGAACACTGAAGCTTTCTTT. It translates to CASSENPGTNTEAFF. This chain connects TRBV10-1 to TRBJ1-1; D remains ambiguous. Trimming removed 2 bases from V and 1 base from J, with 11 bases in between. CDR3 length: 15 amino acids. CDR1 is WNHNN, CDR2 SYGVQD, per germline (reference sequence).

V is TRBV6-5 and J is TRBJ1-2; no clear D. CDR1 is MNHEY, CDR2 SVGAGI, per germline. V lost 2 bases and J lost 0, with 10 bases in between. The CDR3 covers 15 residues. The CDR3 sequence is CASSYKAGPNYGYTF. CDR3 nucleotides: TGTGCCAGCAGTTACAAGGCAGGCCCTAACTATGGCTACACCTTC.

In nucleotides, the CDR3 is TGTGCCAGCAGTACAGGGGGCATAAATGGCTACACCTTC. It translates to CASSTGGINGYTF. The chain uses TRBV12-3 or TRBV12-4 and TRBJ1-2; TRBD1 aligns across 9 bases. J gave up 6 bases and V 5 bases, and 4 bases lay outside the gene matches. The CDR3 runs 13 residues.

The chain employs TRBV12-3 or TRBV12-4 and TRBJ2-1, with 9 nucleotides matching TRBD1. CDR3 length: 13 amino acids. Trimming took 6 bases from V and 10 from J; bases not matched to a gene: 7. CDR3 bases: TGTGCCAGCAGGGACACAGGGGGCGGGGAGCAGTTCTTC. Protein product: CASRDTGGGEQFF.

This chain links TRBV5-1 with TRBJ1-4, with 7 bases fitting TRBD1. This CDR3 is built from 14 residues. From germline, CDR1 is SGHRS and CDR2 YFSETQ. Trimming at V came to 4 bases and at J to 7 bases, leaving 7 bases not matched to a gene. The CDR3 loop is CASSIGTAGEKLFF. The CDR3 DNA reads TGCGCCAGCAGCATCGGGACAGCGGGTGAAAAACTGTTTTTT.

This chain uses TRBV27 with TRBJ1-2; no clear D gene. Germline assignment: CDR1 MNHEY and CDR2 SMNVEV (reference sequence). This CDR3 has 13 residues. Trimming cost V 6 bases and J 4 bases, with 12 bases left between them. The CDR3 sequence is CASSPNPPYGYTF. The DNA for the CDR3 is TGTGCCAGCAGCCCTAATCCACCCTATGGCTACACCTTC.

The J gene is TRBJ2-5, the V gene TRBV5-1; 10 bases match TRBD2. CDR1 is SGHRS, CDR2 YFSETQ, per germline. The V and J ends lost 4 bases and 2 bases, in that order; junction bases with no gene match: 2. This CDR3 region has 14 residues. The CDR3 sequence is CASSQLAGQETQYF. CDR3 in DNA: TGCGCCAGCAGCCAACTAGCGGGGCAAGAGACCCAGTACTTC.

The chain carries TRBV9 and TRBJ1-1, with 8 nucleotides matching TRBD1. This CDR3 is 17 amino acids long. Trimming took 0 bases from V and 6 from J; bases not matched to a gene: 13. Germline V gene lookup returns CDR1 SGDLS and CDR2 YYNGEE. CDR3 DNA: TGTGCCAGCAGCGTAGAGGGTGGTACAGGGGGTGTGGCTGAAGCTTTCTTT. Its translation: CASSVEGGTGGVAEAFF.

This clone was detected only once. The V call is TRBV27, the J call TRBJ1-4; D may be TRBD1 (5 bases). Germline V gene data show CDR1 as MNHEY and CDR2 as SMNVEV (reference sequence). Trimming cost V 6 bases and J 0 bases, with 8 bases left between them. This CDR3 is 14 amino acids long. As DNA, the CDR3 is TGTGCCAGCAGGAGACAGTCAACTAATGAAAAACTGTTTTTT. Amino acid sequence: CASRRQSTNEKLFF.

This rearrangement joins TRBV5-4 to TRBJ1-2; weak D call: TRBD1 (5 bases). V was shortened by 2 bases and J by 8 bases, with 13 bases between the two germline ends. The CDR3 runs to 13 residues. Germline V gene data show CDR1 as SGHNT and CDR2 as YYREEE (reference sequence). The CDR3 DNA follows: TGTGCCAGCAGCTTCTCAGGGCGGAAAGGCTACACCTTC. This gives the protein CASSFSGRKGYTF.

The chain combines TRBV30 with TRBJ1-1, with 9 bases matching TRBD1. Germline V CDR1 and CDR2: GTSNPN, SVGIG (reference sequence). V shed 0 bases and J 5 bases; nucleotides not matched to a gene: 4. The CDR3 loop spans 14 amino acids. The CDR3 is CAWSVYRGQTEAFF. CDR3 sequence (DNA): TGTGCCTGGAGTGTATACAGGGGGCAGACTGAAGCTTTCTTT.